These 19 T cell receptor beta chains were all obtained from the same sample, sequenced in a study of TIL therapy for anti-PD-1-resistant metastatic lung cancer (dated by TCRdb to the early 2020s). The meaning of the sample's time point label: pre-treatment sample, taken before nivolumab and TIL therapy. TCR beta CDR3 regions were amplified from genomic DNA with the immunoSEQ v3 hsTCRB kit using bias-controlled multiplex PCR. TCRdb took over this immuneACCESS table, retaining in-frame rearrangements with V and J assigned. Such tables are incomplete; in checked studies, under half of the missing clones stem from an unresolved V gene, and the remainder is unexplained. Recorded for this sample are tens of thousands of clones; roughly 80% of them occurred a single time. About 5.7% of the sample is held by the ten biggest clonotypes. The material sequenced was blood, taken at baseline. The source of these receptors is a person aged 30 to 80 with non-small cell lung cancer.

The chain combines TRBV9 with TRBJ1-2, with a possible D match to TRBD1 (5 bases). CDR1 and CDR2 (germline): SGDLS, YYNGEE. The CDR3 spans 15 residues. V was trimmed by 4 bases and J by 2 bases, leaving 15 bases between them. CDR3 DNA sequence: TGTGCCAGCAGCCTCGGAGGGGCTTGGAACTATGGCTACACCTTC. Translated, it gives CASSLGGAWNYGYTF.

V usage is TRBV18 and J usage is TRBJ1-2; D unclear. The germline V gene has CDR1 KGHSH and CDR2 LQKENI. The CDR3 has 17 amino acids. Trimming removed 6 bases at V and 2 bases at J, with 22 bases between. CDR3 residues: CASSLLSKGPSNYGYTF. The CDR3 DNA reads TGTGCCAGCTCCCTCTTATCAAAGGGCCCATCAAACTATGGCTACACCTTC.

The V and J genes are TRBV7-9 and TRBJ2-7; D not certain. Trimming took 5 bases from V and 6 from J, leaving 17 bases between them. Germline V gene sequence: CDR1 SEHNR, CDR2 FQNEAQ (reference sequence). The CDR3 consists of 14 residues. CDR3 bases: TGTGCCAGCAGCCCCCTCGGACCCTACTCCGAGCAGTACTTC. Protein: CASSPLGPYSEQYF.

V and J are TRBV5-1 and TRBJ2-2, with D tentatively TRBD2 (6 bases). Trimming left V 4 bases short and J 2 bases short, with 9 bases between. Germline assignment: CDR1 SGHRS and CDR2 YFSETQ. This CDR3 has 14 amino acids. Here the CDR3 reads CASSGGLNTGELFF. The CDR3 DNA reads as TGCGCCAGCAGCGGGGGACTTAACACCGGGGAGCTGTTTTTT.

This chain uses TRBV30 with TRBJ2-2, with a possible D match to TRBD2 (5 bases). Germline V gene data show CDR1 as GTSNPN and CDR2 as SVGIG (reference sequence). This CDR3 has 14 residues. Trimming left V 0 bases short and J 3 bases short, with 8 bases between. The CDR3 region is CAWSVRRDTGELFF. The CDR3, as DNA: TGTGCCTGGAGTGTTAGGCGGGACACCGGGGAGCTGTTTTTT.

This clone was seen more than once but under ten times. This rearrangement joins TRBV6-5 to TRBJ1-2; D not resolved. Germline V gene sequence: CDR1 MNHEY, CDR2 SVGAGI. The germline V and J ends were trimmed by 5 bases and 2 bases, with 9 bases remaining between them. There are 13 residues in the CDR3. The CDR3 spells CASSPTGNYGYTF. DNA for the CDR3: TGTGCCAGCAGTCCGACTGGGAACTATGGCTACACCTTC.

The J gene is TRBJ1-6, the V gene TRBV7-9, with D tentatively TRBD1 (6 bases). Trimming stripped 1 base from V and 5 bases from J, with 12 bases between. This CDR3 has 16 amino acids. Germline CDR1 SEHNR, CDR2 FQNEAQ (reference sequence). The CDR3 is CASSLVGGRDNSPLHF. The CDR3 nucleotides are TGTGCCAGCAGCTTAGTGGGGGGCCGCGATAATTCACCCCTCCACTTT. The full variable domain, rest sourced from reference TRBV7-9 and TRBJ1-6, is DTGVSQNPRHKITKRGQNVTFRCDPISEHNRLYWYRQTLGQGPEFLTYFQNEAQLEKSRLLSDRFSAERPKGSFSTLEIQRTEQGDSAMYLCASSLVGGRDNSPLHFGNGTRLTVT.

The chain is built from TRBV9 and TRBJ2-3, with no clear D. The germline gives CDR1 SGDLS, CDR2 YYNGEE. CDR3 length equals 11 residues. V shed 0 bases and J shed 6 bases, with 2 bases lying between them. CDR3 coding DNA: TGTGCCAGCAGCGTAGCCGATACGCAGTATTTT. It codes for CASSVADTQYF.

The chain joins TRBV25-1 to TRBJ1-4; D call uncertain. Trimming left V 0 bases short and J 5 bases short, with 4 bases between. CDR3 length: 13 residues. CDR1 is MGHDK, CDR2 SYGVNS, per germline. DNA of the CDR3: TGTGCCAGCAGTGAATATATAAATGAAAAACTGTTTTTT. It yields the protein CASSEYINEKLFF.

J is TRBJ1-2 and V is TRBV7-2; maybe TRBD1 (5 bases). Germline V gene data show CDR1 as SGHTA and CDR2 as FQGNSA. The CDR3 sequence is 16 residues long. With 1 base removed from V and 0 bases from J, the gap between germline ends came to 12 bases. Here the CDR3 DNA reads TGTGCCAGCAGCTTAGTCGGGGCAGGGACTAACTATGGCTACACCTTC. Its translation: CASSLVGAGTNYGYTF.

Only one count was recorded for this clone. The CDR3 coding sequence is TGTGCCAGCAGTGACGGGGATTCTGATACGCAGTATTTT. Its translation: CASSDGDSDTQYF. This chain joins TRBV6-4 and TRBJ2-3; D is uncertain. The CDR3 totals 13 residues. The V gene's germline CDR1 is MRHNA and CDR2 SNTAGT. The V and J ends lost 2 bases and 6 bases respectively, with 9 bases between them.

This chain's CDR3 is CASSEAEGGREQFF. The CDR3 bases are TGTGCCAGCAGTGAGGCCGAGGGGGGACGTGAGCAGTTCTTC. This chain joins TRBV2 and TRBJ2-1; D is tentatively TRBD1 or TRBD2 (6 bases each). CDR1 SNHLY and CDR2 FYNNEI come from the germline V gene. Deletions cut 3 bases from V and 9 bases from J, with 15 bases between. The CDR3 is made up of 14 amino acids.

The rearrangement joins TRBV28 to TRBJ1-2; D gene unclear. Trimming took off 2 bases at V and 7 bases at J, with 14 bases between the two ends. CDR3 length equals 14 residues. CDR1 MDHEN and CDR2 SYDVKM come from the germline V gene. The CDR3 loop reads CASSLTDTARGYTF. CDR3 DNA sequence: TGTGCCAGCAGTTTAACCGACACCGCCCGTGGCTACACCTTC.

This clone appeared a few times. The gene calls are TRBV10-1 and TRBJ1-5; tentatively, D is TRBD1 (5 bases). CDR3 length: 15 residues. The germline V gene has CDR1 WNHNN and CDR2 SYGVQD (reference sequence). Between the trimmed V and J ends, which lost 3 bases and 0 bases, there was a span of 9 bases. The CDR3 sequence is CASSEQAYSNQPQHF. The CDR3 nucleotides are TGCGCCAGCAGTGAACAGGCCTATAGCAATCAGCCCCAGCATTTT.

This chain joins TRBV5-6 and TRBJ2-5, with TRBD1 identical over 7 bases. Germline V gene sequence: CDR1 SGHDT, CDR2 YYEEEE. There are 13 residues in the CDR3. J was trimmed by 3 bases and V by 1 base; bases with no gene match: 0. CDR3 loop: CASSLTGEETQYF. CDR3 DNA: TGTGCCAGCAGCTTGACAGGGGAAGAGACCCAGTACTTC.

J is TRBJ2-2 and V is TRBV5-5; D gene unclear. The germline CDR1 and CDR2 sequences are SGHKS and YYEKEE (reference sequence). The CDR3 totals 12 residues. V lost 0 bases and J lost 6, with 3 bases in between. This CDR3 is CASSLVPGELFF. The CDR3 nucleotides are TGTGCCAGCAGCTTGGTTCCCGGGGAGCTGTTTTTT.

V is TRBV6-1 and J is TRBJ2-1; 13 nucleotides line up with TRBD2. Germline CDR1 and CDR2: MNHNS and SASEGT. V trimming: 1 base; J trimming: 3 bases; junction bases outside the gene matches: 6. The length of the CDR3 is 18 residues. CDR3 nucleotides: TGTGCCAGCAGTGAAGGTGGACTAGCGGGAGCTTACTACAATGAGCAGTTCTTC. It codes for CASSEGGLAGAYYNEQFF.

The CDR3 here is CASLRLAGGPDEQFF. In DNA form, the CDR3 reads TGCGCCAGCCTCAGACTAGCGGGAGGGCCTGATGAGCAGTTCTTC. This chain connects TRBV10-2 to TRBJ2-1; 14 positions match TRBD2. V dropped 8 bases and J dropped 8; count of bases not matched to a gene: 8. CDR3 length: 15 residues. Germline CDR1 and CDR2: WSHSY and SAAADI.

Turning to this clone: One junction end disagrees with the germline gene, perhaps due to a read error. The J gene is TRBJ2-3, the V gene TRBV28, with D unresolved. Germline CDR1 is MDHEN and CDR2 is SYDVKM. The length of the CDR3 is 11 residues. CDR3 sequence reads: CASSFPDMQYF. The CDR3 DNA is TGTGCCAGCAGTTTTCCCGATATGCAGTATTTT.